This T cell receptor beta chain was identified in a study of blood T cell repertoires in COVID-19. Across the study: PBMCs, B-cell-depleted T cells, or T cells provided the cDNA or gDNA that made up the material.

Sequenced by immunoSEQ multiplex PCR; TCRdb stores in-frame clones only, minus some. The sample includes some 350,000 clones, roughly nine tenths of them seen just once. V lost 1 base and J lost 6, with 11 bases in between. Germline V gene sequence: CDR1 SEHNR, CDR2 FQNEAQ (reference sequence). The CDR3 extends over 14 amino acids. The sequence came from a man younger than 35 who had recovered from COVID-19. The chain uses TRBV7-9 and TRBJ2-3; D may be TRBD1 (5 bases). Material: PBMCs or T cells enriched from blood (not recorded which). DNA for the CDR3: TGTGCCAGCAGCTTAGGGGCAGGGTGGGATACGCAGTATTTT. It encodes CASSLGAGWDTQYF.